Listed below are T cell receptor beta chains from one sample, sequenced in a study of shared clonotypes between healthy human individuals. Some clones are missing from TCRdb's copy, which holds only in-frame ones; the method was immunoSEQ multiplex PCR. The data contain 450,000 to 600,000 clones, approximately 79% of them singletons. The sequenced material came from PBMCs. Receptor source: a woman aged 40 to 50 in good health. Some clones in this sample may be carry-over from other donors' samples. The CDR3 runs from the conserved cysteine through the conserved F or W. Expanded clones get a size class; other rows say once, few or many, or leave the size out.

v_call,clone_size,cdr3_aa
TRBV5-8,.,CASSDGGVYGYTF
TRBV15,.,CATSRDSGAGNTIYF
TRBV27,few,CASSLLPTAEQFF
TRBV7-9,few,CASSPFQTGGNSPLHF
TRBV5-1,.,CASSLRDNNRDTQYF
TRBV7-6,few,CASSPYPGTGNEQYF
TRBV28,.,CASSLRGAEAFF
TRBV28,.,CASSANAGGSFYEQYF
TRBV7-2,.,CASSFGGPSGNTIYF
TRBV19,.,CASSMMAHSNQPQHF
TRBV10-3,.,CAINRGREDTEAFF
TRBV7-2,once,CASSHRSITGKDRETQYF
TRBV30,.,CAWGAGFGETQYF
TRBV7-8,.,CASSLGTAVHSGNTIYF
TRBV7-6,.,CASSGLARGETQYF
TRBV5-1,.,CASSLNPGSGANVLTF
TRBV5-6,.,CASSLGGQGSNYGYTF
TRBV7-2,.,CASSSQGQVLDGYTF
TRBV6-1,.,CASSVGGAVYEQYF
TRBV11-3,.,CASSISGTSYNEQFF
TRBV11-3,.,CASSLTSGSDGATDTQYF
TRBV7-2,.,CASSLGSAGYEQYF
TRBV29-1,once,CSVGMTSGNEQFF
TRBV7-3,.,CASSPPGANTGELFF
TRBV21-1,.,CASSSFEEVGTGEGHYGYTF
TRBV11-2,.,CASSPGSGSVTGELFF
TRBV5-5,.,CASSLTTNTEAFF
TRBV27,few,CASSLRSTYGYTF
TRBV5-4,.,CASSFADRLPYEQYF
TRBV5-6,.,CASSPDRGYGYTF
TRBV5-1,.,CASSLRTGVPGELFF
TRBV28,.,CASSPREGSNQPQHF
TRBV28,.,CASSLTGARYYGYTF
TRBV30,.,CAWNRDRGYEQYF
TRBV19,.,CASQVATNEKLFF
TRBV13,.,CASSYPGTGTYNEQFF
TRBV28,.,CASRRELNTEAFF
TRBV11-3,.,CASSFGVGETQYF
TRBV27,.,CASSPTYPGQGNEQFF
TRBV19,.,CASSFSVGSSYEQYF
TRBV18,few,CASSPYGGYPREPQHF
TRBV28,once,CASSRGLAGGSGDTQYF
TRBV5-4,.,CASSFGSSANTGELFF
TRBV5-4,.,CASSRDRYTDTQYF
TRBV11-1,.,CASSRRQGGEQYF
TRBV7-2,.,CASSKGLPSSYEQYF
TRBV28,once,CASGTGLAYRETQYF
TRBV9,.,CASSAGTSGREETQYF
TRBV2,.,CASSEFDSYTEAFF
TRBV5-1,.,CASEPGQGTSATQYF